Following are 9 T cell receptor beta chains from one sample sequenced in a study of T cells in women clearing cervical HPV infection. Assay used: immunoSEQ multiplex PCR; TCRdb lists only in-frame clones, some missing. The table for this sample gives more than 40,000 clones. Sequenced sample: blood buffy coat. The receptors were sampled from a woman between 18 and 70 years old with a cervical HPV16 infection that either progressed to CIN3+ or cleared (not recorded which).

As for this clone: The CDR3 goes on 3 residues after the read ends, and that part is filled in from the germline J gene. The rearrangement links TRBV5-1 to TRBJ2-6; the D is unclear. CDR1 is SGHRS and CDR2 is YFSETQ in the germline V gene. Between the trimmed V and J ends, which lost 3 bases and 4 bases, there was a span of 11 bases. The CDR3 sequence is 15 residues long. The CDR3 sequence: CASSSGPEGANVLTF. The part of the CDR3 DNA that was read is TGCGCCAGCAGCTCGGGTCCCGAGGGGGCCAACGTC.

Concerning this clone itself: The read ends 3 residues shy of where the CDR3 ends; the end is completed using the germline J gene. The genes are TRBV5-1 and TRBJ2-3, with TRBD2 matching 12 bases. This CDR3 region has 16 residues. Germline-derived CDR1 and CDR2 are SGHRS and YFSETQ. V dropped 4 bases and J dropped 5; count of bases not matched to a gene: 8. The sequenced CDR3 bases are TGCGCCAGCAGCGCACTAGCGGGGGGATCGAGAGATACG. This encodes CASSALAGGSRDT. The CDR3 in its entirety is CASSALAGGSRDTQYF.

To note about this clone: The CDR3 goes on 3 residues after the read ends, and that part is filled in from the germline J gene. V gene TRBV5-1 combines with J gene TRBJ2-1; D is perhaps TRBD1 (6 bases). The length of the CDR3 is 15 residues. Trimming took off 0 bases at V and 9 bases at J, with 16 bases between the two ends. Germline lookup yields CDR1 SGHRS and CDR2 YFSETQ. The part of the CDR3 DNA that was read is TGCGCCAGCAGCTTGGATCCCAGGGGCTCAGGTGAG. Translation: CASSLDPRGSGE. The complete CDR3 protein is CASSLDPRGSGEQFF.

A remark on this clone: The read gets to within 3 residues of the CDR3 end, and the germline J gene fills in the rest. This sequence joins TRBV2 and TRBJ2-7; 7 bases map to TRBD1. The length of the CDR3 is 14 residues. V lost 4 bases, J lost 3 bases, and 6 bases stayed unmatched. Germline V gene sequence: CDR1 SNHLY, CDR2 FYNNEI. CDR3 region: CASSGDSNYYEQYF. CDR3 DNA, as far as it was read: TGTGCCAGCAGTGGGGACAGTAACTACTACGAG.

CDR3 sequence: CASSPGLGRQFYTF. CDR3 DNA, as far as it was read: TGTGCCAGCTCACCCGGGTTAGGGAGACAGTTC. The V gene is TRBV18, the J gene TRBJ1-2; TRBD1 is a possible D gene (5 bases). The CDR3 end lies 3 residues beyond the end of the read and is filled in from the germline J gene. Germline V gene sequence: CDR1 KGHSH, CDR2 LQKENI. There are 14 residues in the CDR3.

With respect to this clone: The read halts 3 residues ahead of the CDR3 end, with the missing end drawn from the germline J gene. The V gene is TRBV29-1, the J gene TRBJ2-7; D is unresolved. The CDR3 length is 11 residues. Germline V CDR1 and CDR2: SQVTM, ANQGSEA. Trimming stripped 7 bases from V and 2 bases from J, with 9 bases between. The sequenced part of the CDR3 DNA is TGCAGCGCCAGAGATACCTACGAG. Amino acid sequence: CSARDTYE. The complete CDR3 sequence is CSARDTYEQYF.

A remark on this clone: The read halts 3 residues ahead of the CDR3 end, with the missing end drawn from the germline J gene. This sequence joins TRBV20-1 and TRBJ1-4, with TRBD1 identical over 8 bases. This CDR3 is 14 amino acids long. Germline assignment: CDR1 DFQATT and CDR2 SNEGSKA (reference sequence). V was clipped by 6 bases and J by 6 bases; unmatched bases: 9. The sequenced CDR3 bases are TGCAGTGCACCCCGGACAGGGAAGGATGAAAAA. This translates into CSAPRTGKDEK. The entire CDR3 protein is CSAPRTGKDEKLFF.

CDR3 amino acids: CATSDLISRDEQFF. The DNA read from the CDR3 is TGTGCCACCAGTGATTTGATTAGCCGCGATGAG. The rearrangement uses TRBV24-1 and TRBJ2-1; D is unclear. The read halts 3 residues ahead of the CDR3 end, with the missing end drawn from the germline J gene. The CDR3 runs 14 residues. Germline V gives CDR1 KGHDR, CDR2 SFDVKD. V was cut by 0 bases and J by 8 bases, with 10 bases left in between.

CDR3 protein: CASSFSGVGQPQYF. Partial CDR3 DNA: TGTGCCAGCAGCTTTTCAGGGGTTGGACAGCCG. The chain employs TRBV7-9 and TRBJ2-3; D may be TRBD1 (6 bases). The read comes to an end 3 residues before the CDR3 does, leaving the germline J gene to fill in the end. The CDR3 is 14 residues long. Germline V lookup: CDR1 SEHNR, CDR2 FQNEAQ (reference sequence).